This is a list of T cell receptor beta chains from one sample in a study of blood T cell repertoires in COVID-19. The assay was immunoSEQ multiplex PCR, and TCRdb's table has in-frame clones only and misses some. Here the sample spans nearly 250,000 clones, roughly 86% being singletons. Sequences were obtained from peripheral blood. These receptors were taken from a woman aged 60-75 years who had recovered from COVID-19. Each CDR3 is given with its conserved first and last residue. D genes are given only for firm matches. Rows give clone size only sometimes, using once, few, many, or a class for an expanded clone.

V gene,J gene,D gene,clone size,CDR3 DNA,CDR3 protein
TRBV9,TRBJ2-7,TRBD2,NA,TGTGCCAGCAGCGTAGCCAGCGGGGGGGCCTACGAGCAGTACTTC,CASSVASGGAYEQYF
TRBV7-6,TRBJ2-7,NA,NA,TGTGCCAGCAGCTACCTTAGGCAGGGCGGCGACGAGCAGTACTTC,CASSYLRQGGDEQYF
TRBV5-1,TRBJ2-1,TRBD2,once,TGCGCCAGCAGTCAGACACCGGGACTAGCGGGGGGGAACAATGAGCAGTTCTTC,CASSQTPGLAGGNNEQFF
TRBV19,TRBJ1-2,TRBD1,NA,TGTGCCAGTAGTACGATGGGACAGGGATTCTCGGGCTACACCTTC,CASSTMGQGFSGYTF
TRBV19,TRBJ1-2,NA,NA,TGTGCCAGTAGTACACAGAATGGCTACACCTTC,CASSTQNGYTF
TRBV9,TRBJ2-2,NA,once,TGTGCCAGCAGCGTAGTTTACGGGGAGCTGTTTTTT,CASSVVYGELFF
TRBV7-9,TRBJ2-5,NA,NA,TGTGCCAGCAGCTTTAGGGGAGAGACCCAGTACTTC,CASSFRGETQYF
TRBV6-5,TRBJ2-1,NA,NA,TGTGCCAGCAGTCGACTAGGAGACAATGAGCAGTTCTTC,CASSRLGDNEQFF
TRBV14,TRBJ1-2,TRBD1,NA,TGTGCCAGCAGCCAACAAATATCCGGGACAGGGGGCCATGGCTACACCTTC,CASSQQISGTGGHGYTF
TRBV7-2,TRBJ1-4,TRBD1,NA,TGTGCCAGCAGCTCCCAGGGGGCAACTAATGAAAAACTGTTTTTT,CASSSQGATNEKLFF
TRBV5-6,TRBJ1-3,NA,NA,TGTGCCAGCAGCTTTGGCGGAAACACCATATATTTT,CASSFGGNTIYF
TRBV5-5,TRBJ2-7,NA,NA,TGTGCCAGCAGGTACAGTGATTTCGAGCAGTACTTC,CASRYSDFEQYF
TRBV12-2,TRBJ2-7,NA,NA,TGTGCAAGTCGCCCTCGACAGGGGATCTACGAGCAGTACTTC,CASRPRQGIYEQYF
TRBV19,TRBJ1-5,NA,NA,TGTGCCAGTAGTATAGGGGCAAACAATCAGCCCCAGCATTTT,CASSIGANNQPQHF
TRBV5-1,TRBJ1-5,NA,NA,TGCGCCAGCTCTTCCGAATCAGGGGACGGTCAGCCCCAGCATTTT,CASSSESGDGQPQHF